This entry concerns a single T cell receptor (beta chain). Time point defined: newly diagnosed GD, antithyroid drugs for less than 3 months. Researchers made the TCR library from RNA that was extracted from PBMCs. Germline V gene sequence: CDR1 SNHLY, CDR2 FYNNEI. The junction had 15 bases not matched to a gene; V was cut back by 5 bases and J by 10 bases. The CDR3 extends over 16 amino acids. Arm-PCR of CDR3 regions with iRepertoire HTBI primers generated TCR beta libraries. TCRdb called the multiplex PCR reads again in MiXCR, with one record for every CDR3 protein. Of 370,000 or so distinct CDR3 sequences in the sample, under 20% were seen once. These data come from a study of regulatory T cells in long-lasting Graves disease. These sequences were also reported in another study, on T cells in Graves' hyperthyroidism and ophthalmopathy. That report notes: Newly diagnosed patients aged 18 to 65 had hyperthyroidism of under 2 months' duration.

This sequence was found in a woman younger than 30 with Graves disease. Sequencing used peripheral blood mononuclear cells (PBMCs), obtained at new diagnosis, from a patient treated with antithyroid drugs. This chain connects TRBV2 to TRBJ2-1; TRBD1 matches at 9 bases. CDR3 DNA sequence: TGTGCCAGCAGTTTGTCCGGGACAGGGCCAATGATGGAGCAGTTCTTC. Protein: CASSLSGTGPMMEQFF.